The 30 T cell receptor beta chains reported below all come from one sample, sequenced in a study of STAT5B mutations in CD4+ large granular lymphocyte leukemia. Data came from immunoSEQ multiplex PCR; TCRdb stores just in-frame clones and leaves some out. The sample lists about 38,000 clones; approximately 85% were seen once. Sequencing was performed on CD4+ T cells from blood buffy coats. The receptors shown here come from a human donor in good health.

The V gene is TRBV7-2, the J gene TRBJ2-7; tentative D call: TRBD2 (6 bases). In germline, CDR1 is SGHTA, CDR2 FQGNSA. The CDR3 contains 13 residues. The V and J ends lost 5 bases and 2 bases respectively, with 10 bases between them. The chain's CDR3 is CASSPTRAYEQYF. The CDR3 DNA sequence: TGTGCCAGCAGCCCGACTAGAGCCTACGAGCAGTACTTC.

The rearrangement uses TRBV19 and TRBJ2-1, with 12 bases that match TRBD2. The CDR3 extends over 15 amino acids. The germline CDR1 and CDR2 sequences are LNHDA and SQIVND (reference sequence). After removal of 3 bases from V and 8 bases from J, the junction contained 5 bases not matched to a gene. This CDR3 is CASSMKTSGSDEQFF. CDR3 in DNA: TGTGCCAGTAGTATGAAGACTAGCGGGAGCGATGAGCAGTTCTTC.

This chain connects TRBV4-1 to TRBJ2-1; TRBD2 aligns across 11 bases. The CDR3 totals 16 residues. Germline lookup yields CDR1 MGHRA and CDR2 YSYEKL. V dropped 3 bases and J dropped 6; count of bases not matched to a gene: 7. The chain's CDR3 is CASSQYLAGGSNEQFF. In nucleotides, the CDR3 is TGCGCCAGCAGCCAGTATCTAGCGGGAGGATCCAATGAGCAGTTCTTC.

V is TRBV29-1 and J is TRBJ1-2; 9 positions agree with TRBD1. The CDR3 covers 12 residues. The trim removed 7 bases at V and 6 bases at J, leaving 6 bases unmatched. The germline V gene encodes CDR1 SQVTM and CDR2 ANQGSEA. The CDR3 DNA reads as TGCAGCGCCGGGGACAGGGAGAATGGCTACACCTTC. Its translation is CSAGDRENGYTF.

This clone has a handful of counts. The chain is built from TRBV5-1 and TRBJ2-1, with 7 bases fitting TRBD1. The V segment lost 3 bases and the J segment 8 bases; nucleotides outside the gene matches: 2. Looked up from germline, CDR1 is SGHRS and CDR2 is YFSETQ. The CDR3 is 12 residues long. CDR3 sequence: CASSSGQYEQFF. In DNA, the CDR3 is TGCGCCAGCAGCTCGGGACAGTATGAGCAGTTCTTC.

This clone was found a few times. This chain links TRBV7-2 with TRBJ2-1; TRBD2 agrees at 7 bases. CDR3 length: 15 residues. V gave up 5 bases and J gave up 2 bases; unmatched junction bases: 6. From germline, CDR1 is SGHTA and CDR2 FQGNSA. The CDR3 protein is CASSLTGTTYNEQFF. The CDR3, as DNA: TGTGCCAGCAGCCTAACCGGGACTACCTACAATGAGCAGTTCTTC. Full variable domain (missing parts from reference TRBV7-2 and TRBJ2-1): GAGVSQSPSNKVTEKGKDVELRCDPISGHTALYWYRQSLGQGLEFLIYFQGNSAPDKSGLPSDRFSAERTGGSVSTLTIQRTQQEDSAVYLCASSLTGTTYNEQFFGPGTRLTVL.

The table lists this clone with a few counts. This chain joins TRBV6-5 and TRBJ2-7, with 9 bases identical to TRBD2. Trimming cost V 2 bases and J 4 bases; bases outside gene matches: 9. CDR1 and CDR2 from the germline V gene are MNHEY and SVGAGI. The CDR3 length is 16 residues. The CDR3 bases are TGTGCCAGCAGTTACGTCGCTTTAGGACTAGCGTACGAGCAGTACTTC. Amino acids: CASSYVALGLAYEQYF.

J is TRBJ1-1 and V is TRBV27; D unresolved. There are 15 residues in the CDR3. CDR1 and CDR2 from the germline V gene are MNHEY and SMNVEV (reference sequence). V was clipped by 5 bases and J by 9 bases, with 22 bases between them. The CDR3 here is CASSAYRVEGEKAFF. In nucleotides, the CDR3 is TGTGCCAGCAGTGCGTACCGGGTCGAGGGTGAAAAAGCTTTCTTT.

The chain carries TRBV2 and TRBJ2-1, with 10 bases that match TRBD1. CDR3 length: 14 residues. Unmatched junction bases numbered 9, after V lost 8 bases and J lost 8 bases. Germline V gives CDR1 SNHLY, CDR2 FYNNEI. CDR3 coding DNA: TGTGCCAGCGAACGGGACAGGGGTTGGGATGAGCAGTTCTTC. Its protein is CASERDRGWDEQFF.

The chain is built from TRBV27 and TRBJ2-3; D ambiguous. From germline, CDR1 is MNHEY and CDR2 SMNVEV (reference sequence). CDR3 size: 14 residues. Here the CDR3 reads CATQLAASTDTQYF. The CDR3 DNA reads TGTGCAACCCAGCTGGCGGCTAGCACAGATACGCAGTATTTT.

V is TRBV19 and J is TRBJ2-7; no clear D. V lost 2 bases and J lost 0, with 14 bases in between. CDR1 is LNHDA and CDR2 is SQIVND in the germline V gene (reference sequence). The CDR3 extends over 16 amino acids. The DNA of the CDR3 is TGTGCCAGTAGTATAACCAGGTCTTCCCCCTCCTACGAGCAGTACTTC. It yields the protein CASSITRSSPSYEQYF.

This chain uses TRBV6-5 with TRBJ1-1, with D unresolved. The CDR3 sequence is 15 residues long. V was clipped by 0 bases and J by 2 bases, with 10 bases between them. Germline CDR1 is MNHEY and CDR2 is SVGAGI. For the CDR3, the DNA is TGTGCCAGCAGTTACTCTGGAAGGCAAAACACTGAAGCTTTCTTT. Protein: CASSYSGRQNTEAFF.

V gene TRBV30 combines with J gene TRBJ2-1; TRBD2 matches 8 bases. The CDR3 totals 14 residues. J gave up 3 bases and V 5 bases, and 6 bases lay outside the gene matches. Germline V CDR1 and CDR2: GTSNPN, SVGIG (reference sequence). The CDR3 DNA sequence: TGTGCCTGGCCCGCGGGAGGCCGCTACAATGAGCAGTTCTTC. Its translation: CAWPAGGRYNEQFF. The variable domain in full, completed from reference TRBV30 and TRBJ2-1, reads SQTIHQWPATLVQPVGSPLSLECTVEGTSNPNLYWYRQAAGRGLQLLFYSVGIGQISSEVPQNLSASRPQDRQFILSSKKLLLSDSGFYLCAWPAGGRYNEQFFGPGTRLTVL.

The chain employs TRBV18 and TRBJ2-2; a possible D gene is TRBD2 (6 bases). V was pared by 5 bases and J by 5 bases, with 18 bases between. This CDR3 region has 16 residues. Per the germline V gene, CDR1 is KGHSH and CDR2 is LQKENI. The DNA for the CDR3 is TGTGCCAGCTCATTACCCGGGGGATCTCGGACCGGGGAGCTGTTTTTT. This translates into CASSLPGGSRTGELFF.

This clone was found once. This sequence joins TRBV6-5 and TRBJ1-1; TRBD1 matches at 7 bases. Germline V CDR1 and CDR2: MNHEY, SVGAGI. This CDR3 contains 13 residues. The junction had 6 bases not matched to a gene; V was cut back by 7 bases and J by 4 bases. The CDR3 here is CASINRGSTEAFF. For the CDR3, the DNA is TGTGCCAGCATTAACAGGGGTTCCACTGAAGCTTTCTTT.

This clone was detected a few times. The chain joins TRBV27 to TRBJ2-7; the D is unclear. Germline CDR1 and CDR2: MNHEY and SMNVEV (reference sequence). V was clipped by 4 bases and J by 4 bases, with 5 bases between them. This CDR3 is built from 11 residues. For the CDR3, the DNA is TGTGCCAGCAGTTCATCTTACGAGCAGTACTTC. Translated: CASSSSYEQYF.

The chain uses TRBV6-5 and TRBJ1-2; 9 bases line up with TRBD1. The V gene end was trimmed by 6 bases and the J gene end by 9 bases; junction bases not matched to a gene: 2. There are 11 residues in the CDR3. The V gene's germline CDR1 is MNHEY and CDR2 SVGAGI. For the CDR3, the DNA is TGTGCCAGCAGGGACAGGGGAAGCTACACCTTC. Translated: CASRDRGSYTF.

The CDR3 DNA is TGTGCCAGCAGTGACCAGGGTCAGGCGGGCTATGGCTACACCTTC. This gives the protein CASSDQGQAGYGYTF. This chain connects TRBV2 to TRBJ1-2, with D tentatively TRBD1 (5 bases). This CDR3 comprises 15 residues. The V end was cut by 3 bases, the J end by 4 bases, with 15 bases between. Per the germline V gene, CDR1 is SNHLY and CDR2 is FYNNEI.

The rearrangement uses TRBV25-1 and TRBJ1-6, with TRBD1 as a possible D gene (6 bases). Trimming removed 6 bases from V and 9 bases from J, with 15 bases in between. CDR3 length: 14 amino acids. Looked up from germline, CDR1 is MGHDK and CDR2 is SYGVNS. The CDR3 coding sequence is TGTGCCAGCAGCTCACAGGGTCGTGGTTCACCCCTCCACTTT. Encoded protein: CASSSQGRGSPLHF.

V gene TRBV28 combines with J gene TRBJ2-1; TRBD2 matches 7 bases. The CDR3 spans 16 residues. Trimming at V came to 3 bases and at J to 10 bases, leaving 15 bases not matched to a gene. Germline V gene lookup returns CDR1 MDHEN and CDR2 SYDVKM. For the CDR3, the DNA is TGTGCCAGCAGTTTGTTTGGCCCAAGGAGCGGGGAGGAGCAGTTCTTC. Translation gives CASSLFGPRSGEEQFF.

This chain connects TRBV2 to TRBJ2-7; D may be TRBD1 (6 bases). The germline CDR1 and CDR2 sequences are SNHLY and FYNNEI. This CDR3 has 15 amino acids. The V gene lost 5 bases and the J gene lost 6 bases, with 20 bases spanning the gap. CDR3 DNA: TGTGCCAGCAGTACAGGGCTAGGACCGAGCGGCGAGCAGTACTTC. This translates into CASSTGLGPSGEQYF.

This rearrangement joins TRBV27 to TRBJ2-6, with TRBD2 identical over 9 bases. J was trimmed by 1 base and V by 0 bases; bases with no gene match: 4. The CDR3 has 18 amino acids. Germline CDR1 MNHEY, CDR2 SMNVEV (reference sequence). In nucleotides, the CDR3 is TGTGCCAGCAGTTTATCCCTAGCGGGGTTTTCTGGGGCCAACGTCCTGACTTTC. Protein sequence: CASSLSLAGFSGANVLTF.

The V gene is TRBV7-9, the J gene TRBJ1-2, with D hard to call. This CDR3 comprises 10 residues. The V end lost 5 bases, the J end lost 11 bases, and 9 bases lay between the germline ends. CDR1 is SEHNR, CDR2 FQNEAQ, per germline (reference sequence). CDR3 region: CASSGRGYTF. The CDR3 DNA reads TGTGCCAGCAGCGGCCGGGGATACACCTTC.

The V call is TRBV5-1, the J call TRBJ1-2; 10 nucleotides match TRBD1. Trimming cost V 3 bases and J 6 bases; bases outside gene matches: 5. The CDR3 length is 14 residues. Germline V gene lookup returns CDR1 SGHRS and CDR2 YFSETQ. The chain's CDR3 is CASSSGTGENGYTF. The CDR3 DNA sequence: TGCGCCAGCAGCTCCGGGACAGGGGAGAATGGCTACACCTTC. Complete variable domain (other parts from reference TRBV5-1 and TRBJ1-2): KAGVTQTPRYLIKTRGQQVTLSCSPISGHRSVSWYQQTPGQGLQFLFEYFSETQRNKGNFPGRFSGRQFSNSRSEMNVSTLELGDSALYLCASSSGTGENGYTFGSGTRLTVV.

This rearrangement joins TRBV27 to TRBJ2-2; D possibly corresponds to TRBD2 (6 bases). The germline V and J ends were trimmed by 7 bases and 6 bases, with 27 bases remaining between them. This CDR3 has 18 amino acids. In germline, CDR1 is MNHEY, CDR2 SMNVEV (reference sequence). Here the CDR3 DNA reads TGTGCCAGCAAACTCGGGAGCCCAATGACCCGAGTCCCCGGGGAGCTGTTTTTT. Translated: CASKLGSPMTRVPGELFF.

The chain combines TRBV30 with TRBJ2-1; unclear D gene. The CDR3 loop spans 15 amino acids. The germline V and J ends were trimmed by 3 bases and 0 bases, with 12 bases remaining between them. The germline V gene encodes CDR1 GTSNPN and CDR2 SVGIG (reference sequence). The CDR3 here is CAWRRDASSYNEQFF. The CDR3 DNA reads as TGTGCCTGGAGGAGAGACGCAAGCTCCTACAATGAGCAGTTCTTC.

The CDR3 here is CASSVAGPPGGNTIYF. The CDR3 DNA reads TGTGCCAGCAGCGTAGCAGGGCCTCCTGGGGGAAACACCATATATTTT. This sequence joins TRBV5-5 and TRBJ1-3, with a weak D call TRBD1 (5 bases). V dropped 4 bases and J dropped 4 bases, with 18 bases sitting between them. CDR1 is SGHKS, CDR2 YYEKEE, per germline (reference sequence). The CDR3 totals 16 residues.

CDR3 in DNA: TGTGCCAGCACCCTGGGGGGAATTGCTAACTATGGCTACACCTTC. Protein product: CASTLGGIANYGYTF. The chain combines TRBV2 with TRBJ1-2; TRBD1 is a possible D gene (5 bases). This CDR3 is built from 15 residues. Germline CDR1 is SNHLY and CDR2 is FYNNEI. With 7 bases removed from V and 0 bases from J, the gap between germline ends came to 15 bases.

The rearrangement joins TRBV11-1 to TRBJ2-7; D is unresolved. The CDR3 runs 16 residues. Trimming stripped 6 bases from V and 2 bases from J, with 20 bases between. The germline V gene has CDR1 SGHAT and CDR2 FQDESV (reference sequence). The CDR3 coding sequence is TGTGCCAGCAGTCCCGACACGGACCGCATCCCCTACGAGCAGTACTTC. Amino acid sequence: CASSPDTDRIPYEQYF.

The J gene is TRBJ1-1, the V gene TRBV7-9; D may be TRBD1 (5 bases). Germline V gene lookup returns CDR1 SEHNR and CDR2 FQNEAQ (reference sequence). The CDR3 has 14 residues. Trimming left V 1 base short and J 4 bases short, with 10 bases between. CDR3 sequence (DNA): TGTGCCAGCAGCTTAGGGCAGGGAAGCACTGAAGCTTTCTTT. Amino acids: CASSLGQGSTEAFF.